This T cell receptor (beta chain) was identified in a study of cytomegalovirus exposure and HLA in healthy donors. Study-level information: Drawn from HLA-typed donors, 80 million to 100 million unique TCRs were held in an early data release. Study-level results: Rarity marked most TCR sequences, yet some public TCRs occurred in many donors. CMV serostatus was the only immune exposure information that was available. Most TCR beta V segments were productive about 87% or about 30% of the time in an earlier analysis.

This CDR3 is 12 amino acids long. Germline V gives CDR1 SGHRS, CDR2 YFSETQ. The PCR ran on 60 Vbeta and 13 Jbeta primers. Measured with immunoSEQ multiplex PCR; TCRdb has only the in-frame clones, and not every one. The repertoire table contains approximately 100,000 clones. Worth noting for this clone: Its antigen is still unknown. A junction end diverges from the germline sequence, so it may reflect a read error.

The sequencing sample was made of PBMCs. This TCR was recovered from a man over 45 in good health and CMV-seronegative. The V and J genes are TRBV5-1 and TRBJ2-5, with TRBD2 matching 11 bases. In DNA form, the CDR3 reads TGCGCCAGCAGCTTGGGACTAGCGGGGTTACACTTC. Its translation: CASSLGLAGLHF.